These 14 T cell receptor beta chains originate from one sample sequenced in a study of shared clonotypes between healthy human individuals. As defined, naive CD8 cells were CD45RO-negative and positively selected for CCR7, with terminally differentiated effector memory CD45RA+ cells excluded. Assay used: immunoSEQ multiplex PCR; TCRdb lists only in-frame clones, some missing. The table records about 2 million clones, around 96% of them present only once. Sequenced material: naive CD8+ T cells sorted from blood. All receptors derive from a man between 18 and 29 years old in good health.

This chain links TRBV30 with TRBJ2-7; 10 bases match TRBD2. Germline-derived CDR1 and CDR2 are GTSNPN and SVGIG (reference sequence). The J segment lost 4 bases and the V segment lost 3 bases, leaving 6 bases of the junction unmatched. This CDR3 is 14 amino acids long. CDR3 nucleotides: TGTGCCTGGAGAGAACTAGCGGGAAGATACGAGCAGTACTTC. This translates into CAWRELAGRYEQYF.

The J gene is TRBJ2-7, the V gene TRBV4-3; TRBD2 matches 8 bases. Trimming took 5 bases from V and 4 from J; bases not matched to a gene: 7. This CDR3 has 14 residues. Germline values: CDR1 LGHNA, CDR2 YSLEER. CDR3 amino acids: CASSVELAGYEQYF. Here the CDR3 DNA reads TGCGCCAGCAGCGTTGAGCTAGCGGGTTACGAGCAGTACTTC.

The chain is built from TRBV28 and TRBJ2-5; D is undetermined. The CDR3 is 13 residues long. V lost 3 bases, J lost 4 bases, and 9 bases lay in between. The V gene's germline CDR1 is MDHEN and CDR2 SYDVKM. This CDR3 reads CASSFQSRETQYF. CDR3 nucleotide sequence: TGTGCCAGCAGTTTTCAGAGTCGAGAGACCCAGTACTTC.

V usage is TRBV5-5 and J usage is TRBJ1-1; D not resolved. The CDR3 is 13 amino acids. Germline CDR1 SGHKS, CDR2 YYEKEE (reference sequence). V shed 1 base and J shed 7 bases, with 11 bases lying between them. CDR3 in amino acids: CASSLFPTNEAFF. In DNA, the CDR3 is TGTGCCAGCAGCTTGTTCCCAACTAATGAAGCTTTCTTT.

The V gene is TRBV4-1, the J gene TRBJ2-7, with D perhaps TRBD1 (6 bases). CDR3 length equals 16 residues. CDR1 is MGHRA and CDR2 is YSYEKL in the germline V gene. The V gene lost 4 bases and the J gene lost 4 bases, with 20 bases spanning the gap. CDR3 DNA: TGCGCCAGCAGCCCACCCTCAGGGGCCCTTCGGTACGAGCAGTACTTC. It translates to CASSPPSGALRYEQYF.

The rearrangement links TRBV4-2 to TRBJ2-1, with 8 positions matching TRBD2. Per the germline V gene, CDR1 is LGHNA and CDR2 is YNFKEQ. Losses at the gene ends were 0 bases for V and 3 bases for J; bases not matched to a gene: 10. CDR3 length: 18 residues. This CDR3 reads CASSQEIPTGGNYNEQFF. The CDR3 DNA reads as TGTGCCAGCAGCCAAGAGATCCCAACGGGGGGGAACTACAATGAGCAGTTCTTC.

This clone was detected once. The chain couples TRBV2 to TRBJ1-1, with 8 bases fitting TRBD1. Looked up from germline, CDR1 is SNHLY and CDR2 is FYNNEI. The CDR3 is 16 amino acids. Trimming removed 3 bases from V and 3 bases from J; junction bases left unmatched: 9. The CDR3 nucleotides are TGTGCCAGCAGTGAGCAGGGGGCGGCGGGAGACACTGAAGCTTTCTTT. The encoded protein is CASSEQGAAGDTEAFF.

V is TRBV4-1 and J is TRBJ1-4; 12 bases agree with TRBD1. The germline gives CDR1 MGHRA, CDR2 YSYEKL. CDR3 length: 16 residues. With V trimmed by 2 bases and J by 6 bases, 4 bases remained unmatched. Here the CDR3 reads CASSQPGTGGHEKLFF. Here the CDR3 DNA reads TGCGCCAGCAGCCAACCCGGGACAGGGGGCCATGAAAAACTGTTTTTT.

The chain joins TRBV11-1 to TRBJ1-1, with TRBD1 identical over 8 bases. Trimming took 2 bases from V and 5 from J; bases not matched to a gene: 7. The CDR3 is 15 amino acids. The V gene's germline CDR1 is SGHAT and CDR2 FQDESV (reference sequence). The CDR3 nucleotides read TGTGCCAGCAGCTTAAGGACAGGGTCGGCGACTGAAGCTTTCTTT. Translated: CASSLRTGSATEAFF.

V is TRBV4-1 and J is TRBJ1-1; D is unclear. The CDR3 length is 15 residues. V gave up 1 base and J gave up 5 bases, with 14 bases separating them. Germline values: CDR1 MGHRA, CDR2 YSYEKL. Here the CDR3 reads CASSQGRLAGTEAFF. CDR3 sequence (DNA): TGCGCCAGCAGCCAAGGTCGATTGGCGGGGACTGAAGCTTTCTTT.

This clone appeared a single time. This chain connects TRBV27 to TRBJ2-1; D is undetermined. CDR3 length equals 13 residues. Germline assignment: CDR1 MNHEY and CDR2 SMNVEV (reference sequence). V was pared by 3 bases and J by 4 bases, with 7 bases between. CDR3 loop: CASSFNSYNEQFF. In DNA form, the CDR3 reads TGTGCCAGCAGTTTTAATAGTTACAATGAGCAGTTCTTC.

The chain carries TRBV2 and TRBJ2-5, with 10 bases aligning to TRBD2. Germline V gives CDR1 SNHLY, CDR2 FYNNEI. CDR3 length: 16 amino acids. V was pared by 1 base and J by 2 bases, with 4 bases of the junction left unmatched. This chain's CDR3 is CASSEGSGGYQETQYF. CDR3 bases: TGTGCCAGCAGTGAAGGTAGCGGGGGGTATCAAGAGACCCAGTACTTC.

This clone was found once. The rearrangement joins TRBV28 to TRBJ2-1; 8 bases agree with TRBD2. This CDR3 has 16 amino acids. The trim removed 5 bases at V and 0 bases at J, leaving 6 bases unmatched. The V gene's germline CDR1 is MDHEN and CDR2 SYDVKM. The CDR3 spells CASSPPGGSSYNEQFF. The CDR3 coding sequence is TGTGCCAGCAGTCCGCCGGGAGGGAGCTCCTACAATGAGCAGTTCTTC.

The chain combines TRBV6-5 with TRBJ2-7; 12 nucleotides line up with TRBD2. The CDR3 covers 14 residues. Germline CDR1 reads MNHEY; CDR2 reads SVGAGI. V trimming: 5 bases; J trimming: 6 bases; junction bases outside the gene matches: 5. The CDR3 region has the DNA TGTGCCAGCAGTCCGGGACTAGCGGGCGGCGAGCAGTACTTC. This codes for CASSPGLAGGEQYF.